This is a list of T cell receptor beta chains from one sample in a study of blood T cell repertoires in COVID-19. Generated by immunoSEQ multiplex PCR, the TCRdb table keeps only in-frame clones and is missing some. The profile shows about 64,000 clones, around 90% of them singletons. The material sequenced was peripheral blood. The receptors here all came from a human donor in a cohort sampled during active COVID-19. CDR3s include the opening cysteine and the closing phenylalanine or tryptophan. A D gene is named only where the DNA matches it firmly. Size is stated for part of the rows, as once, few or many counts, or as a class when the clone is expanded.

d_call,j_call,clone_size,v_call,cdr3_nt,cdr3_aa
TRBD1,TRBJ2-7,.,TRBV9,TGTGCCAGCAGCGATTCGCGGGACAGGGTTAGGGAGCAGTACTTC,CASSDSRDRVREQYF
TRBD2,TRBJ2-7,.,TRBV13,TGTGCCAGCAGCTTTGGCGGGAGGTTCGAGCAGTACTTC,CASSFGGRFEQYF
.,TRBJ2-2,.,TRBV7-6,TGTGCCAGTATATCCGGAGGGACAGTCCAAACCGGGGAGCTGTTTTTT,CASISGGTVQTGELFF
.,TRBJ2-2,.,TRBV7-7,TGTGCTAGCACACAGGGTGGCCGGAACACCGGGGAGCTGTTTTTT,CASTQGGRNTGELFF
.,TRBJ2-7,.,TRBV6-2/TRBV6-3,TGTGCCAGCAGCCTTCTCCTGACTGGCTCCTACGAGCAGTACTTC,CASSLLLTGSYEQYF
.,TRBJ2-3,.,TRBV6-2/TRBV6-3,TGTGCCAGCAGTTGGCGGGAAAGAGCCTCAGATACGCAGTATTTT,CASSWRERASDTQYF
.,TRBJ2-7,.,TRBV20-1,TGCAGTGCTAGCAGCTACGAGCAGTACTTC,CSASSYEQYF
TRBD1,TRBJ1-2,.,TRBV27,TGTGCCAGCAGTTTACAGGGGGCTATAGGTGGCTACACCTTC,CASSLQGAIGGYTF
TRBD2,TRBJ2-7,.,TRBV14,TGTGCCAGCAGCCAATCCTACGCGGTATCTAGCGGGAGATTCTACGAGCAGTACTTC,CASSQSYAVSSGRFYEQYF
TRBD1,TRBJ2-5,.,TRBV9,TGTGCCAGCAGCGCACAGGACAGGGCTCAAGAGACCCAGTACTTC,CASSAQDRAQETQYF
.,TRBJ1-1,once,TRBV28,TGTGCCCACGACAGTCCGAACACTGAAGCTTTCTTT,CAHDSPNTEAFF
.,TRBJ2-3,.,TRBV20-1,TGCAGTGCTAGTTGGTTTGGCGGGTCTAGCACAGATACGCAGTATTTT,CSASWFGGSSTDTQYF
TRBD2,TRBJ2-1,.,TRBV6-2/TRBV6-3,TGTGCCAGCAGTTTCCACCTGACTAGCGGACTAAACAATGAGCAGTTCTTC,CASSFHLTSGLNNEQFF
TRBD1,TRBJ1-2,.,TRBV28,TGTGCCAGCAGGGGACCGGGACAGGGAGTCTATGGCTACACCTTC,CASRGPGQGVYGYTF
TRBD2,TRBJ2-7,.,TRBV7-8,TGTGCCAGCAGCTTCGGGTTCCAGCGGGAGACTCCCTCCTACGAGCAGTACTTC,CASSFGFQRETPSYEQYF
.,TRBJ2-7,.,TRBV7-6,TGTGCCAGCAGCAGGGAGACGGCCTACGAGCAGTACTTC,CASSRETAYEQYF
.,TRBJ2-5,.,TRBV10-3,TGTGCCATCAGTGGAGAAGCTCGCGGGGAGACCCAGTACTTC,CAISGEARGETQYF
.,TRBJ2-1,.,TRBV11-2,TGTGCCAGCAGCGAACCGAGGCTGGGGCCGGGGCAGTTCTTC,CASSEPRLGPGQFF
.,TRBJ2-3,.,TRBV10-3,TGTGCCATCAGTATCAGGAGGGGAGATGGTACAGATACGCAGTATTTT,CAISIRRGDGTDTQYF
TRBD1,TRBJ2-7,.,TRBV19,TGTGCCTCTGGCGGCAGGGGGCCGTACGAGCAGTACTTC,CASGGRGPYEQYF
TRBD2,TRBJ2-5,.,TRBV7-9,TGTGCCAGCAGCAAAGGACTAGATACGACGACCCAGTACTTC,CASSKGLDTTTQYF
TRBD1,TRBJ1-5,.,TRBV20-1,TGCAGTGCTATTGAACGTGGACAGGGGTGGCAGCCCCAGCATTTT,CSAIERGQGWQPQHF
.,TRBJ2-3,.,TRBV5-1,TGCGCCAGCAGCTTGCGGCTAGACGGTTTCACAGATACGCAGTATTTT,CASSLRLDGFTDTQYF
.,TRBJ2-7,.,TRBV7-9,TGTGCCAGCAGCTCATCCGGGAGAAGCCGATACGAGCAGTACTTC,CASSSSGRSRYEQYF
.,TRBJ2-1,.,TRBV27,TGTGCCAGCAGTTTCCGAGGGACATCCGAACGCGATGAGCAGTTCTTC,CASSFRGTSERDEQFF
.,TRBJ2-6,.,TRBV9,TGTGCCAGCAGCGGTGGGGCGGGGGCCAACGTCCTGACTTTC,CASSGGAGANVLTF
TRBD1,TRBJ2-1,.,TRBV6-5,TGTGCCAGCAGAACAGGGGCCCCCTACAATGAGCAGTTCTTC,CASRTGAPYNEQFF
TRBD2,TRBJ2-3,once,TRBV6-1,TGTGCCAGCAGTGATATAGCGGGGTGGACGCAGTATTTT,CASSDIAGWTQYF
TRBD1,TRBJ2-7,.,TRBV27,TGTGCCAGCAGAGAGGGGGCAGGTAACGAGCAGTACTTC,CASREGAGNEQYF
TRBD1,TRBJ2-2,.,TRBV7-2,TGTGCCAGCACTACCAGACAGGGTGTTATGCTGTTTTTT,CASTTRQGVMLFF
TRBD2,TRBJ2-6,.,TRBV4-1,TGCGCCAGCAGCCAAGATAGGATAGAACTAGCGGGACACTCTGGGGCCAACGTCCTGACTTTC,CASSQDRIELAGHSGANVLTF
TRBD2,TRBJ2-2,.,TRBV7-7,TGTGCCAGCAGCTTATTATCGGGAGGGCCCCCCGGGGAGCTGTTTTTT,CASSLLSGGPPGELFF
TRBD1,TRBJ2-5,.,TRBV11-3,TGTGCCAGCAGCCAACGACAGGGACGGGAGACCCAGTACTTC,CASSQRQGRETQYF
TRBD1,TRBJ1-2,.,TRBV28,TGTGCCAGCAGTTTGTCGGACAGGCTTAACTATGGCTACACCTTC,CASSLSDRLNYGYTF
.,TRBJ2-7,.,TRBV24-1,TGTGCCACCAGTGATTCCCCGGACAGACCTTCCTACGAGCAGTACTTC,CATSDSPDRPSYEQYF
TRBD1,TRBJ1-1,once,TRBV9,TGTGCCAGCAGCCCCGGGACAGGGAGGACTGAAGCTTTCTTT,CASSPGTGRTEAFF
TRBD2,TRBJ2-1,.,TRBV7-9,TGTGCCAGCAGCCGTTCCGGGACTAGCGGGATACCGGCTGGAGGTGAGCAGTTCTTC,CASSRSGTSGIPAGGEQFF
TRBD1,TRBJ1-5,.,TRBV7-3,TGTGCCAGCAGCGAGGACAGGGCAACGGCACCTCAGGGCAATCAGCCCCAGCATTTT,CASSEDRATAPQGNQPQHF
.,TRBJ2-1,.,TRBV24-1,TGTGCCACCAGTGATTTCAAGCAGCAGTTCTTC,CATSDFKQQFF
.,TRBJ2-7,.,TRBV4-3,TGCGCCAGCAGCCAAGTATTGGGCGGACTAACCTACGAGCAGTACTTC,CASSQVLGGLTYEQYF
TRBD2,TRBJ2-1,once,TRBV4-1,TGCGCCAGCAGCCAAGGGCTCATCCGAGCGGGAGGACTATACAATGAGCAGTTCTTC,CASSQGLIRAGGLYNEQFF
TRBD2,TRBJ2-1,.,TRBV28,TGTGCCAGCAGTTTCCTCCTAGCGGGAGGGCCTAATGAGCAGTTCTTC,CASSFLLAGGPNEQFF
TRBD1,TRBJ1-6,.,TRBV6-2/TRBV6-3,TGTGCCAGCAGTTACTCGGACAGGGGCTGGGGCTCCTATAATTCACCCCTCCACTTT,CASSYSDRGWGSYNSPLHF
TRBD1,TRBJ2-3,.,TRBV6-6,TGTGCCAGCAGAAGGACAGGGGGCCCAGATACGCAGTATTTT,CASRRTGGPDTQYF
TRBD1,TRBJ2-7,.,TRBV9,TGTGCCAGCAGCACCGGGACAGGGGGAACCGAGCAGTACTTC,CASSTGTGGTEQYF
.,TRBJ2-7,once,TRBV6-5,TGTGCCAGCAGTTTATCCGGGACTTCGAGCTCCTACGAGCAGTACTTC,CASSLSGTSSSYEQYF
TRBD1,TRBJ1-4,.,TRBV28,TGTGCCAGCAGTTTATCGGCAGGGGGAGAAAAACTGTTTTTT,CASSLSAGGEKLFF
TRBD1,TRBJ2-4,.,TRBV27,TGTGCCAGCAGGCTACTTGGACAGGGCGACAAAAACATTCAGTACTTC,CASRLLGQGDKNIQYF
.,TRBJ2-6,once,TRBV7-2,TGTGCCAGCAGCCGGGGGACTGGGGCCAACGTCCTGACTTTC,CASSRGTGANVLTF
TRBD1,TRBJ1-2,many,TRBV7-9,TGTGCCAGCAGCTTAGTGCACAGGGGGCTAGTTGGCTACACCTTC,CASSLVHRGLVGYTF
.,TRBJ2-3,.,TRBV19,TGTGCCAGTGGCCAGAGGGCTAACACAGATACGCAGTATTTT,CASGQRANTDTQYF
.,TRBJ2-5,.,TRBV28,TGTGCCAGCAGTTCCTTGGCCCCAGTACAAGAGACCCAGTACTTC,CASSSLAPVQETQYF
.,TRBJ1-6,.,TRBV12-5,TGTGCTAGTGGTTTGGGGGCCAGTAATTCACCCCTCCACTTT,CASGLGASNSPLHF
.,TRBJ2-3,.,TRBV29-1,TGCAGCGTGGACCTCAGGGGCACAGATACGCAGTATTTT,CSVDLRGTDTQYF
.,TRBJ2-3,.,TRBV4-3,TGCGCCAGCAGCCAAGATCAAGGGAGCTCTCCCGTCTTTGATACGCAGTATTTT,CASSQDQGSSPVFDTQYF
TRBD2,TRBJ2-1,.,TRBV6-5,TGTGCTACCAAACCATCCCCCCTAGCGGGAGATGAGCAGTTCTTC,CATKPSPLAGDEQFF
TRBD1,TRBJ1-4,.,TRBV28,TGTGCCAGCAGTTCCCCCCCCGGCAGGGGGTTAGAAAAACTGTTTTTT,CASSSPPGRGLEKLFF
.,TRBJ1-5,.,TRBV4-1,TGCGCCAGCAGAGAAATGGGGGGTGCCCAGCATTTT,CASREMGGAQHF
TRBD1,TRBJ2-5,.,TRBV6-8,TGTGCCAGCAGTTATGGGATCGGACAGGGTGGAGAGACCCAGTACTTC,CASSYGIGQGGETQYF